The clone carrying this T cell receptor beta chain appeared once. The CDR3 is 16 amino acids. In germline, CDR1 is SGHTA, CDR2 FQGNSA. Unmatched junction bases numbered 3, after V lost 5 bases and J lost 0 bases. The data stem from a study of T cells in Graves' hyperthyroidism and ophthalmopathy. Source material for PBMCs was around 10 ml fresh peripheral blood. Authors of the study amplified TCR beta CDR3 regions from RNA transcripts. HTBI primers were used for first-round RT-PCR of the TCR CDR3. MiXCR, run by TCRdb on the multiplex PCR reads, gives a single entry per CDR3 protein. The sample lists 220,000 or so distinct CDR3 sequences, roughly 15% occurring once.

Sequenced input: blood. The receptor's source is a young woman with Graves' ophthalmopathy. The chain combines TRBV7-2 with TRBJ2-1; 11 bases are a match to TRBD2. CDR3 DNA: TGTGCCAGCAGCCTGGGACTAGCGGACTCCTACAATGAGCAGTTCTTC. It specifies CASSLGLADSYNEQFF.